A single sample gave rise to the 8 T cell receptor beta chains below, sequenced in a study of shared clonotypes between healthy human individuals. CD45RO-negative, CCR7-positively selected cells formed the naive CD8 fraction, excluding terminally differentiated effector memory CD45RA+ cells. Produced via immunoSEQ multiplex PCR; TCRdb's table is partial and in-frame only. The table includes about 2.1 million clones, about 93% detected once. The sequencing sample was made of naive CD8+ T cells from PBMCs. Every receptor here comes from a man aged 18 to 30 in good health. Some clones in this sample may be carry-over from other donors' samples.

V usage is TRBV2 and J usage is TRBJ2-7; a possible D gene is TRBD2 (5 bases). The CDR3 is made up of 11 amino acids. V lost 4 bases to trimming and J lost 11 bases, with 12 bases between them. The germline gives CDR1 SNHLY, CDR2 FYNNEI. DNA of the CDR3: TGTGCCAGCAGTGGAGGGATGCACAAGTACTTC. This gives the protein CASSGGMHKYF.

This chain joins TRBV28 and TRBJ1-2, with D possibly TRBD1 on 6 matching bases. Per the germline V gene, CDR1 is MDHEN and CDR2 is SYDVKM. This CDR3 spans 13 amino acids. The V end lost 6 bases, the J end lost 4 bases, and 12 bases lay between the germline ends. This CDR3 is CASRPTGTYGYTF. The CDR3 DNA is TGTGCCAGCAGACCAACAGGGACCTATGGCTACACCTTC.

Remarks on this clone: Additional DNA sequences in this sample encode the identical CDR3. The V gene is TRBV30, the J gene TRBJ1-6; D unresolved. Trimming left V 2 bases short and J 7 bases short, with 6 bases between. Germline values: CDR1 GTSNPN, CDR2 SVGIG (reference sequence). The CDR3 is 12 residues long. For the CDR3, the DNA is TGTGCCTGGAGTTCCCGCAATTCACCCCTCCACTTT. Translated: CAWSSRNSPLHF.

V gene TRBV5-6 combines with J gene TRBJ2-3; D is undetermined. This CDR3 comprises 12 residues. V was clipped by 5 bases and J by 2 bases, with 6 bases between them. Germline lookup yields CDR1 SGHDT and CDR2 YYEEEE. DNA for the CDR3: TGTGCCAGCAGAAAAAACACAGATACGCAGTATTTT. Its translation: CASRKNTDTQYF.

This sequence joins TRBV5-1 and TRBJ1-5; 7 nucleotides match TRBD1. This CDR3 comprises 15 residues. The J segment lost 0 bases and the V segment lost 5 bases, leaving 5 bases of the junction unmatched. The germline CDR1 and CDR2 sequences are SGHRS and YFSETQ. For the CDR3, the DNA is TGCGCCAGCAGTTCCGGGACAGATAGCAATCAGCCCCAGCATTTT. Its translation: CASSSGTDSNQPQHF.

V and J are TRBV4-1 and TRBJ1-2; TRBD1 is a possible D gene (5 bases). Germline values: CDR1 MGHRA, CDR2 YSYEKL. V shed 2 bases and J shed 7 bases, with 17 bases lying between them. This CDR3 has 15 amino acids. CDR3 in DNA: TGCGCCAGCAGCCAACTGGGAGGGGTGGGGAGTGGCTACACCTTC. This sequence encodes CASSQLGGVGSGYTF.

This clone was detected only a few times. This chain joins TRBV4-1 and TRBJ1-5; unclear D gene. CDR3 size: 15 residues. V lost 5 bases and J 3 bases, leaving 14 bases between the germline ends. CDR1 and CDR2 (germline): MGHRA, YSYEKL. The CDR3 here is CASSYARETNQPQHF. The CDR3 region has the DNA TGCGCCAGCAGCTATGCTAGGGAGACCAATCAGCCCCAGCATTTT.

V gene TRBV5-6 combines with J gene TRBJ2-7; D is possibly TRBD1 (6 bases). Germline CDR1 and CDR2: SGHDT and YYEEEE. V lost 0 bases to trimming and J lost 1 base, with 14 bases between them. The CDR3 runs 16 residues. The CDR3 is CASSLAPDSPSYEQYF. DNA of the CDR3: TGTGCCAGCAGCTTGGCCCCGGACAGTCCTTCCTACGAGCAGTACTTC.